This is a list of T cell receptor beta chains from one sample in a study of OX40 agonist ivuxolimab in advanced cancers. The table came from immunoSEQ multiplex PCR; TCRdb's copy has only in-frame clones and leaves some out. Here the sample spans roughly 76,000 clones, roughly 80% being singletons. The sample in question was CD4+ or CD8+ T cells sorted from blood, obtained in a trial of the OX40 agonist ivuxolimab. These receptors originate from an adult with an advanced solid tumor such as melanoma, head and neck, liver or kidney cancer. The conserved cysteine and the conserved F or W are not part of the CDR3 here. Each record gives: V gene, J gene, CDR3 protein.

V: TRBV18
J: TRBJ2-5
CDR3: ASAREVQETQY

V: TRBV28
J: TRBJ1-2
CDR3: ASRPGTNYGYT

V: TRBV28
J: TRBJ1-1
CDR3: ASPPKNSMNTEAF

V: TRBV28
J: TRBJ2-7
CDR3: ASSPPGLASWVQY

V: TRBV19
J: TRBJ1-1
CDR3: ASSISSQFEAF

V: TRBV11-2
J: TRBJ1-4
CDR3: ASSLSRAVEKLF

V: TRBV30
J: TRBJ2-7
CDR3: AWSRQYEQY

V: TRBV25-1
J: TRBJ2-5
CDR3: ASSEPTSIQETQY

V: TRBV7-2
J: TRBJ1-4
CDR3: ASSTGRETTNEKLF

V: TRBV2
J: TRBJ2-1
CDR3: ASSPNNEQF

V: TRBV4-1
J: TRBJ2-4
CDR3: ASSQAPLGRTR

V: TRBV15
J: TRBJ2-6
CDR3: ATSRDRESSGANVLT

V: TRBV29-1
J: TRBJ1-2
CDR3: SCWSSNGYT

V: TRBV28
J: TRBJ1-3
CDR3: ASSLGGFSGNTIY

V: TRBV5-1
J: TRBJ2-1
CDR3: ASSWVAGGGNEQF

V: TRBV11-2
J: TRBJ1-3
CDR3: ASSYTGSPGNTIY

V: TRBV7-8
J: -
CDR3: ASSLKDRNSYEQY

V: TRBV4-3
J: TRBJ2-3
CDR3: ASSRDLTDTQY

V: TRBV7-8
J: TRBJ2-3
CDR3: ASSFSGGRGTDTQY

V: TRBV27
J: TRBJ1-2
CDR3: ASSHRGQYGYT